This paragraph covers one TCR beta chain sequence. Its cognate antigen has yet to be identified. Within one base of it there is no much larger clone, and no base qualities were kept. Read against the paper, the sample's time point label means: about 28 days (+/-7) after the second vaccine dose. Because spike-specific TCR depth and breadth did not differ between the two schedules, AZD1222 recipients who got a second dose at roughly 4 weeks were pooled with those who got a second dose at roughly 12 weeks. The vaccinee samples were drawn from two UK trials, COV001 and COV002, one of which was a single-blind randomized controlled phase 2/3 trial testing AZD1222 (ChAdOx1 nCoV-19) in healthy adults. For TCRbeta chain sequencing, PBMC samples were collected from trial participants at day 0 and at day 28 after the second dose. The sample is drawn from a study of T cell responses to AZD1222 COVID-19 vaccine (dated by TCRdb to about 2021). As for the study more broadly: TCR sequencing was performed for roughly 240 trial participants, of whom roughly 200 were given two doses of AZD1222 and about 25 were given two doses of MenACWY control vaccine. Trial participants were enrolled into age subgroups of 18-55, 56-69 and 70-plus years, which contained 148, 28 and 57 TCR-sequenced participants, respectively.

The junction shows trimming of 9 bases on V and 3 bases on J, plus 15 bases between the germline ends. The CDR3 starts with the cysteine, ends with the phenylalanine, and has 14 residues. Only the CDR3 portion is preserved as DNA: 42 bases, with reading frame beginning at the first base. The germline V gene yields SGHRS for CDR1 and YFSETQ for CDR2. Beyond this particular receptor, the publication reports: Spike-specific TCR breadth and depth rose significantly after two AZD1222 doses compared with day 0 and with MenACWY recipients. Participants were mostly white British and included more females than males, and it was suggested by the authors that clonal diversity may have been underestimated. Because no samples from the day 14 peak response were available, repertoires could be characterized only after the peak T cell response. Epitopes outside the regions mutated in the B.1.351 and B.1.1.7 variants were reportedly recognized by nearly half of the unique spike-specific TCRs. Conclusions about previously exposed vaccinees were limited because only six AZD1222 recipients were SARS-CoV-2 seropositive at baseline. The whole spike protein was spanned by vaccine-associated CD4 TCRs, and dominant responses were seen in regions 160-218 and 743-854. The 56-69-year group was small, and its depth increase did not reach significance, likely because of low power.

The CDR3 regions of human TCRbeta chains were subjected to immunosequencing. In the source study's methods: Repertoire TCRs were matched against a reference library of SARS-CoV-2-specific TCRs generated with the MIRA antigen-specificity platform. Breadth was defined as the fraction of unique TCRs that were SARS-CoV-2-associated. Depth was defined as the fraction of total T cells that were SARS-CoV-2-associated. Using the MIRA data, each spike-specific TCR was mapped to the spike region that the TCR reacts to and placed in a CD4 or CD8 class. Log10-transformed breadth and depth values were compared by one-way ANOVA with Sidak's multiple comparisons tests. TCRdb took this table from immuneACCESS and kept in-frame rearrangements with V and J called. Such tables lack part of the clones; where checked against another copy, unresolved V genes explain under half of the gap, and the rest is unexplained. For V, J and clone size, that table is used; D and trimming come from the DNA. In this sample the table shows just under 90,000 clones, about 88% of which occur a single time. The ten largest make up approximately 5% of the sample.

Sequencing was performed on peripheral blood, taken 28 days after the second AZD1222 dose. The rearranged segments are TRBV5-1 and TRBJ1-4; the D gene remains uncertain. The receptor was isolated from an adult who received the AZD1222 COVID-19 vaccine. The CDR3 region has the sequence CATKNLGANEKLFF. The nucleotide sequence is given as TGCGCCACTAAAAACCTGGGAGCTAATGAAAAACTGTTTTTT.